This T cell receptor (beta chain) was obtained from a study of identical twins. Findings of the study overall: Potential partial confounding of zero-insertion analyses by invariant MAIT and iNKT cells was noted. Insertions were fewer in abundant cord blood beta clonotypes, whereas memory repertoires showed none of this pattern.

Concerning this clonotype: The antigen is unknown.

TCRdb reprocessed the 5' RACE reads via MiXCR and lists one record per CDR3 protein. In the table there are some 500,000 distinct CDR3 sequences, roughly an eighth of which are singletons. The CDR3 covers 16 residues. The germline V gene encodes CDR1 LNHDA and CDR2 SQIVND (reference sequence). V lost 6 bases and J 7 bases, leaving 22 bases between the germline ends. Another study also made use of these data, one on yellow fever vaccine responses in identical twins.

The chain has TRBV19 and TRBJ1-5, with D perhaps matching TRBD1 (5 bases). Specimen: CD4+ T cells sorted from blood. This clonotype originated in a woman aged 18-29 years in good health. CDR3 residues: CASRPHQGGGNQPQHF. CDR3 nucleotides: TGTGCCAGTAGACCCCACCAAGGTGGGGGAAACCAGCCCCAGCATTTT.